The 8 T cell receptor beta chains in this list originate from one sample, sequenced in a study of blood T cells in healthy people across ages. Next came a second PCR, run for about 6 to 11 cycles, which used a sample-barcoded 5' primer along with a J-beta primer mix. MiXCR, applied by TCRdb to the 5' RACE reads, yields one record per CDR3 protein. The sample shows some 710,000 distinct CDR3 sequences, about 45% of them seen only once. Sequencing was done on a sample of blood. All receptors come from an elderly man in good health.

This clonotype was detected a few times. The V call is TRBV5-1, the J call TRBJ2-5; weak D call: TRBD2 (6 bases). The CDR3 is made up of 15 amino acids. CDR1 is SGHRS and CDR2 is YFSETQ in the germline V gene. V was trimmed by 6 bases and J by 2 bases, leaving 17 bases between them. The CDR3 loop is CASTYGGLAQETQYF. The CDR3, as DNA: TGCGCCAGCACCTATGGTGGGCTAGCGCAAGAGACCCAGTACTTC.

The chain carries TRBV7-2 and TRBJ2-7; D possibly corresponds to TRBD1 (5 bases). Germline V gene data show CDR1 as SGHTA and CDR2 as FQGNSA. The CDR3 has 16 amino acids. Trimming pared 5 bases from V and 1 base from J, leaving 18 bases between. The CDR3 region has the DNA TGTGCCAGCAGCCAAAAGGGCAGGGCCTTTTCCTACGAGCAGTACTTC. The encoded protein is CASSQKGRAFSYEQYF.

The chain joins TRBV12-3 or TRBV12-4 to TRBJ2-1, with no clear D. The J call could be wrong; TRBJ2-7 is a better fit for the DNA end. The length of the CDR3 is 16 residues. The CDR3 spells CASSPGSTIPYNEQYF. For the CDR3, the DNA is TGTGCCAGCAGCCCCGGAAGTACGATTCCCTACAATGAGCAGTACTTC.

The rearrangement links TRBV4-1 to TRBJ2-1; tentatively, D is TRBD1 or TRBD2 (6 bases each). From germline, CDR1 is MGHRA and CDR2 YSYEKL. This CDR3 comprises 17 residues. V was cut by 1 base and J by 8 bases, with 21 bases left in between. The CDR3 spells CASSQGGLASSGDEQFF. As DNA, the CDR3 is TGCGCCAGCAGCCAAGGGGGTCTAGCGTCCTCAGGGGATGAGCAGTTCTTC.

This clonotype has only a few counts. The rearrangement joins TRBV20-1 to TRBJ2-5; maybe TRBD2 (6 bases). CDR3 length: 14 residues. With 8 bases removed from V and 4 bases from J, the gap between germline ends came to 20 bases. Germline CDR1 DFQATT, CDR2 SNEGSKA (reference sequence). The CDR3 DNA is TGCAGTCTAGAGAAGGGGCGGGAATCAGAGACCCAGTACTTC. This codes for CSLEKGRESETQYF.

CDR3 protein: CASSETENTEAFF. In DNA form, the CDR3 reads TGTGCCAGCAGCGAGACAGAGAACACTGAAGCTTTCTTT. The chain has TRBV7-8 and TRBJ1-1; tentatively, D is TRBD1 (5 bases). The CDR3 is made up of 13 amino acids. With 5 bases removed from V and 1 base from J, the gap between germline ends came to 8 bases. The germline V gene has CDR1 SGHVS and CDR2 FQNEAQ.

The gene calls are TRBV18 and TRBJ2-1, with a tentative D call TRBD2 (6 bases). Germline loops: CDR1 KGHSH, CDR2 LQKENI. Trimming stripped 3 bases from V and 9 bases from J, with 15 bases between. The CDR3 runs 14 residues. CDR3 residues: CASSPPVREVEQFF. The CDR3 nucleotides are TGTGCCAGCTCACCGCCCGTCAGGGAGGTTGAGCAGTTCTTC.

The J gene is TRBJ2-7, the V gene TRBV7-2; no reliable D call. The ends were cut back, 2 bases at V and 0 bases at J, with 8 bases in the middle. This CDR3 is 14 amino acids long. From germline, CDR1 is SGHTA and CDR2 FQGNSA. CDR3 in amino acids: CASSLSWVSYEQYF. The CDR3, as DNA: TGTGCCAGCAGCTTAAGCTGGGTCTCCTACGAGCAGTACTTC. The complete variable domain, with remaining parts taken from reference TRBV7-2 and TRBJ2-7, reads GAGVSQSPSNKVTEKGKDVELRCDPISGHTALYWYRQSLGQGLEFLIYFQGNSAPDKSGLPSDRFSAERTGGSVSTLTIQRTQQEDSAVYLCASSLSWVSYEQYFGPGTRLTVT.